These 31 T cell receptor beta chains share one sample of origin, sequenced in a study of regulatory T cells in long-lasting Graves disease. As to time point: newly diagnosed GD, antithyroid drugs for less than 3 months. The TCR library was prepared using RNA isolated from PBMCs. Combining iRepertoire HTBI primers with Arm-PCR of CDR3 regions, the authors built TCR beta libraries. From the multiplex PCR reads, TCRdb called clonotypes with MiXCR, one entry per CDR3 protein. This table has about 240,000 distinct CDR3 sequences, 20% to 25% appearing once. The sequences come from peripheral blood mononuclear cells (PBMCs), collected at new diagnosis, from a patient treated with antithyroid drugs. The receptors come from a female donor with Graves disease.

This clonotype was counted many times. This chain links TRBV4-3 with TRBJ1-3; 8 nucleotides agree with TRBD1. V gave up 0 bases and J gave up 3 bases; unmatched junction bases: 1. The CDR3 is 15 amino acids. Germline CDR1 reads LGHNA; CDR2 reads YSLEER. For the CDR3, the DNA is TGCGCCAGCAGCCAAGAAACAGGGGGTGGAAACACCATATATTTT. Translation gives CASSQETGGGNTIYF.

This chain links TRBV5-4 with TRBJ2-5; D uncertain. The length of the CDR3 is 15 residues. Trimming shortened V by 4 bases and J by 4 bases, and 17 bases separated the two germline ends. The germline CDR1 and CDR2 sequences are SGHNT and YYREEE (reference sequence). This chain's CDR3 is CASSKGNGARETQYF. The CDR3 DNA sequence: TGTGCCAGCAGCAAAGGGAATGGAGCTAGAGAGACCCAGTACTTC. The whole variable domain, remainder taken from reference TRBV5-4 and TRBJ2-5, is ETGVTQSPTHLIKTRGQQVTLRCSSQSGHNTVSWYQQALGQGPQFIFQYYREEENGRGNFPPRFSGLQFPNYSSELNVNALELDDSALYLCASSKGNGARETQYFGPGTRLLVL.

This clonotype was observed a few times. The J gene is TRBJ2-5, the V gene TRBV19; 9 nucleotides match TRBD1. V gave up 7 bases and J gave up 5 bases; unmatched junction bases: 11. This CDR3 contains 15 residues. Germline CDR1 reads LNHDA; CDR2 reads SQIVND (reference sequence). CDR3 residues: CASNLQGATLETQYF. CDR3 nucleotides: TGTGCCAGTAATTTACAGGGGGCGACTTTGGAGACCCAGTACTTC. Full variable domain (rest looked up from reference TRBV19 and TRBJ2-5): DGGITQSPKYLFRKEGQNVTLSCEQNLNHDAMYWYRQDPGQGLRLIYYSQIVNDFQKGDIAEGYSVSREKKESFPLTVTSAQKNPTAFYLCASNLQGATLETQYFGPGTRLLVL.

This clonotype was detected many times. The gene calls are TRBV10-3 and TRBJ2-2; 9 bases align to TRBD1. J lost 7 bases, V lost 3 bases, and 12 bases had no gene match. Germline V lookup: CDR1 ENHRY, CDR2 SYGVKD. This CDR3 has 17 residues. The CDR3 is CAISEGRRQGEGGELFF. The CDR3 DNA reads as TGTGCCATCAGTGAAGGCCGCCGACAGGGGGAAGGCGGGGAGCTGTTTTTT.

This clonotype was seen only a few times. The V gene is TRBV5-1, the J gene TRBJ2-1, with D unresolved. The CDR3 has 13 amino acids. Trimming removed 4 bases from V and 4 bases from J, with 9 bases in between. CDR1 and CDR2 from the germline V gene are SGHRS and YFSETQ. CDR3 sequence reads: CASSMANYNEQFF. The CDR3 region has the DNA TGCGCCAGCAGCATGGCCAATTACAATGAGCAGTTCTTC.

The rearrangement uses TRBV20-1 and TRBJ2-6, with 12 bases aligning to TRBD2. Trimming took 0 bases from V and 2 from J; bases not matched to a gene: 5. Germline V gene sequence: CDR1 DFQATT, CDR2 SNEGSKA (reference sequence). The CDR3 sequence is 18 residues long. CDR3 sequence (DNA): TGCAGTGCTAGAGATCTAGCGGGAGGGCCGACTGGGGCCAACGTCCTGACTTTC. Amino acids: CSARDLAGGPTGANVLTF.

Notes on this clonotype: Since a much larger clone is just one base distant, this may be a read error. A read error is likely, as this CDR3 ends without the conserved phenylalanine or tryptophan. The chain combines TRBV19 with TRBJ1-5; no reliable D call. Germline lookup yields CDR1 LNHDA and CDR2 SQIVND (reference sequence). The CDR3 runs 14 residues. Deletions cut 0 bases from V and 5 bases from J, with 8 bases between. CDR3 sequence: CASSIDRLYQPQHL. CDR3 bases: TGTGCCAGTAGTATAGATCGTCTGTATCAGCCCCAGCATCTT.

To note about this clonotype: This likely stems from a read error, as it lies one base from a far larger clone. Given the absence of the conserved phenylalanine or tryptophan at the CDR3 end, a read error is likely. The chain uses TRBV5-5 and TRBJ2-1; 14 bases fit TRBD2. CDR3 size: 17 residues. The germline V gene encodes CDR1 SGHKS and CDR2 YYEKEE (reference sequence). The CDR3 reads CASSSGLAGDPFDEQFL. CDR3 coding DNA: TGCGCCAGCAGCTCGGGACTAGCGGGGGACCCCTTTGATGAGCAGTTCCTC.

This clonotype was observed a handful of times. CDR3 sequence (DNA): TGTGCCAGCAGCTTTGCGGGGGGGTGGGCAGATACGCAGTATTTT. Residues: CASSFAGGWADTQYF. The chain is built from TRBV7-3 and TRBJ2-3, with 9 positions matching TRBD2. Germline V lookup: CDR1 SGHTA, CDR2 FQGTGA. The length of the CDR3 is 15 residues. Losses at the gene ends were 3 bases for V and 4 bases for J; bases not matched to a gene: 5.

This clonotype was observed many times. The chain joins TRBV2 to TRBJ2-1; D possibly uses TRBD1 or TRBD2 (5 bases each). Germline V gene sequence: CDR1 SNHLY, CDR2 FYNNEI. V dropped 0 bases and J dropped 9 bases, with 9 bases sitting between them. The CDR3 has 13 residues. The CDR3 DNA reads TGTGCCAGCAGTGAAGCGCTTGGGACTGAGCAGTTCTTC. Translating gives CASSEALGTEQFF.

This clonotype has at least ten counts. The CDR3 loop is CASSSYLGDNEQFF. CDR3 bases: TGCGCCAGCAGCTCGTACCTTGGGGACAATGAGCAGTTCTTC. J is TRBJ2-1 and V is TRBV5-1; D gene unclear. This CDR3 is 14 amino acids long. The V end lost 3 bases, the J end lost 5 bases, and 12 bases lay between the germline ends. Germline loops: CDR1 SGHRS, CDR2 YFSETQ.

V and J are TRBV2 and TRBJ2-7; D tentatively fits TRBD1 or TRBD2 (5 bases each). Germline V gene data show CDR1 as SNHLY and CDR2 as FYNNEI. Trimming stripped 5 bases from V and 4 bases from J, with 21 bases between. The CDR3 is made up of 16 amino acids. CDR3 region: CASSKRDLRGEYEQYF. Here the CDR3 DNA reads TGTGCCAGCAGTAAACGGGACCTTCGGGGCGAGTACGAGCAGTACTTC. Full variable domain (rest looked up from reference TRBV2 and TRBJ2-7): EPEVTQTPSHQVTQMGQEVILRCVPISNHLYFYWYRQILGQKVEFLVSFYNNEISEKSEIFDDQFSVERPDGSNFTLKIRSTKLEDSAMYFCASSKRDLRGEYEQYFGPGTRLTVT.

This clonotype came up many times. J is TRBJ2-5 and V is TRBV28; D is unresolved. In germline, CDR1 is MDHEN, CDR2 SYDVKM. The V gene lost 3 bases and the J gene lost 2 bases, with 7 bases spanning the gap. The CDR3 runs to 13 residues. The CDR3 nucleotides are TGTGCCAGCAGTTTTCAACCGCAAGAGACCCAGTACTTC. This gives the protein CASSFQPQETQYF.

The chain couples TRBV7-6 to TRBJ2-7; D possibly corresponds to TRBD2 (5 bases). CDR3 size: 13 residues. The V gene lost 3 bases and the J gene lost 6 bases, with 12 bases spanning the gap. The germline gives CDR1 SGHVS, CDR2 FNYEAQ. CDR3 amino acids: CASSFDPEGEQYF. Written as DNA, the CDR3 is TGTGCCAGCAGCTTTGACCCCGAGGGCGAGCAGTACTTC.

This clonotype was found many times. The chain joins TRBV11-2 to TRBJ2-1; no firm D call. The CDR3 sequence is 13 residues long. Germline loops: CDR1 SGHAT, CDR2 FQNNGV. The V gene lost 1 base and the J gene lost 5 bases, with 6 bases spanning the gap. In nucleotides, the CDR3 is TGTGCCAGCAGCTTAGTGGCGGACAATGAGCAGTTCTTC. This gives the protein CASSLVADNEQFF.

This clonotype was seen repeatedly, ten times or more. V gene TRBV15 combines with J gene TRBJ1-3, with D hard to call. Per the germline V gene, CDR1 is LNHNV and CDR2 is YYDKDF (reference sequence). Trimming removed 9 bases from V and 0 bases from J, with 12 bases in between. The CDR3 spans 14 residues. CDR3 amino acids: CATKTYSSGNTIYF. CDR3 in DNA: TGTGCCACTAAGACTTACAGCTCTGGAAACACCATATATTTT.

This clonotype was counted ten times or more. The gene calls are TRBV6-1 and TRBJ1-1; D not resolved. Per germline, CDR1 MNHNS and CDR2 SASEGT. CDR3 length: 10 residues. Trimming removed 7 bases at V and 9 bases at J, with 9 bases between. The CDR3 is CASMGAQAFF. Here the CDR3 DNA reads TGTGCCAGCATGGGAGCTCAAGCTTTCTTT.

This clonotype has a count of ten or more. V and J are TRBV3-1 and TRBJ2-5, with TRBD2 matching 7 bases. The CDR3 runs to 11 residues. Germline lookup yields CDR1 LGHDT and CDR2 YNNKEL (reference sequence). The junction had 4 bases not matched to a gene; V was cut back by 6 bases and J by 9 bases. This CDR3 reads CASRRGGAQYF. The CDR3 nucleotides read TGTGCCAGCAGAAGGGGAGGGGCCCAGTACTTC.

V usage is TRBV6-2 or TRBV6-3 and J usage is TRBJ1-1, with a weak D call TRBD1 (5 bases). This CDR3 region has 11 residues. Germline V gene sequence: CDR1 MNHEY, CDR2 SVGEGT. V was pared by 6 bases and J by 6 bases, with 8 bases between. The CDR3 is CASRGLAEAFF. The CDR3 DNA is TGTGCCAGCAGGGGGCTCGCTGAAGCTTTCTTT.

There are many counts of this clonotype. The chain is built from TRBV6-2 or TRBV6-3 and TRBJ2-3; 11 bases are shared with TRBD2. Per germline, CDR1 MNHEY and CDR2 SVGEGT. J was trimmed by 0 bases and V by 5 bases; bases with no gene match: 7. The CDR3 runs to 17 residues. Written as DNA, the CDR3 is TGTGCCAGCAGTAAATCCGGGACTAGCGGTAGCACAGATACGCAGTATTTT. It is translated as CASSKSGTSGSTDTQYF.

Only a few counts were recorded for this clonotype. Here the CDR3 DNA reads TGTGCCAGCAGCTTCAGTGGGGGCTTCGCCAAAAACATTCAGTACTTC. It codes for CASSFSGGFAKNIQYF. The chain is built from TRBV7-9 and TRBJ2-4; D perhaps matches TRBD1 (6 bases). Per the germline V gene, CDR1 is SEHNR and CDR2 is FQNEAQ (reference sequence). Trimming cost V 3 bases and J 1 base, with 13 bases left between them. This CDR3 comprises 16 residues.

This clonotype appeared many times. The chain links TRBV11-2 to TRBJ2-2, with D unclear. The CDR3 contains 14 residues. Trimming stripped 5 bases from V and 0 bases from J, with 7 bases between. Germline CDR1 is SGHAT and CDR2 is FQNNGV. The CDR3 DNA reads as TGTGCCAGCAGCGCGACAACGAACACCGGGGAGCTGTTTTTT. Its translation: CASSATTNTGELFF.

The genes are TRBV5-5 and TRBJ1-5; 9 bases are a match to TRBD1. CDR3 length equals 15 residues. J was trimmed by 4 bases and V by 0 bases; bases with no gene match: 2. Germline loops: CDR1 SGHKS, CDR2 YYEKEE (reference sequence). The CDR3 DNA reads TGTGCCAGCAGCTTGGGCGGGACAGGGAATCAGCCCCAGCATTTT. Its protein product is CASSLGGTGNQPQHF.

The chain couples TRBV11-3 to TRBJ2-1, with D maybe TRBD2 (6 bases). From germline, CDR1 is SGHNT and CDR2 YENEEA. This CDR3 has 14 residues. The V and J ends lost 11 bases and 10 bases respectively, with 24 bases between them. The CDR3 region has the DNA TGTGCCTGGAGTGTATCCGCGGGGCTTGGGGAGCAGTTCTTC. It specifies CAWSVSAGLGEQFF.

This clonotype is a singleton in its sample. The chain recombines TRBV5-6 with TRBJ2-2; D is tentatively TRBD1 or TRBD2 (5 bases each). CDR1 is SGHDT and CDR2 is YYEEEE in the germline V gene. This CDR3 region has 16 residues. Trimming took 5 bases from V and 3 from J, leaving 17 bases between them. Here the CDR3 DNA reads TGTGCCAGCAGATTCTCCGGGGCCGGGTACACCGGGGAGCTGTTTTTT. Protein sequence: CASRFSGAGYTGELFF.

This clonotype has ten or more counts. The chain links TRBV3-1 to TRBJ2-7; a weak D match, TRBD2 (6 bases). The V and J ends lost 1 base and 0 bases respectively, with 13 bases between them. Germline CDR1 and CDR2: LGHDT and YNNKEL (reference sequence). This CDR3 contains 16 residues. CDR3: CASSQARDSRSYEQYF. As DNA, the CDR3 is TGTGCCAGCAGCCAAGCTCGGGACTCCCGCTCCTACGAGCAGTACTTC.

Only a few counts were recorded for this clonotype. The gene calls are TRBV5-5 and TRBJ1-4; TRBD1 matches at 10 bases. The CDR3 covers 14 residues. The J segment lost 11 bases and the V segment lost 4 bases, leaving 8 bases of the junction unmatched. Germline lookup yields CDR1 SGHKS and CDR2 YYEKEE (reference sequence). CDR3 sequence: CASSPGTGERKLFF. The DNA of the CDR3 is TGTGCCAGCAGCCCCGGGACAGGGGAACGGAAACTGTTTTTT.

The CDR3 DNA reads TGTGCCAGCTCACCGGTGTACCAAGAGACCCAGTACTTC. Residues: CASSPVYQETQYF. The chain links TRBV18 to TRBJ2-5, with D hard to call. Germline CDR1 KGHSH, CDR2 LQKENI. The CDR3 sequence is 13 residues long. With 3 bases removed from V and 0 bases from J, the gap between germline ends came to 5 bases.

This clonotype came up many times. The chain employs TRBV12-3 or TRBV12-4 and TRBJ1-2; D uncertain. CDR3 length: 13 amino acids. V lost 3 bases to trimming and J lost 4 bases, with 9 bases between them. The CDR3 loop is CASSFAAGYGYTF. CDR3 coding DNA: TGTGCCAGCAGTTTCGCGGCTGGCTATGGCTACACCTTC.

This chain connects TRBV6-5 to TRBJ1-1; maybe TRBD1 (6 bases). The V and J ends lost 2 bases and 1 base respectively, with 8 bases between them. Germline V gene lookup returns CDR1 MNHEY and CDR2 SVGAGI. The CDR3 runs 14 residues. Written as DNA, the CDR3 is TGTGCCAGCAGTTACCAGGGGCGGAACACTGAAGCTTTCTTT. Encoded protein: CASSYQGRNTEAFF.

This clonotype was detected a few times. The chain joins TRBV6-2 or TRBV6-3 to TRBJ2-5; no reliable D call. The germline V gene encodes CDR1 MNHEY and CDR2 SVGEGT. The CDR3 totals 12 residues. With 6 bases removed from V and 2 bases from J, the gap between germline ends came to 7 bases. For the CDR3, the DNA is TGTGCCAGCAGCCAACTACAAGAGACCCAGTACTTC. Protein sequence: CASSQLQETQYF.